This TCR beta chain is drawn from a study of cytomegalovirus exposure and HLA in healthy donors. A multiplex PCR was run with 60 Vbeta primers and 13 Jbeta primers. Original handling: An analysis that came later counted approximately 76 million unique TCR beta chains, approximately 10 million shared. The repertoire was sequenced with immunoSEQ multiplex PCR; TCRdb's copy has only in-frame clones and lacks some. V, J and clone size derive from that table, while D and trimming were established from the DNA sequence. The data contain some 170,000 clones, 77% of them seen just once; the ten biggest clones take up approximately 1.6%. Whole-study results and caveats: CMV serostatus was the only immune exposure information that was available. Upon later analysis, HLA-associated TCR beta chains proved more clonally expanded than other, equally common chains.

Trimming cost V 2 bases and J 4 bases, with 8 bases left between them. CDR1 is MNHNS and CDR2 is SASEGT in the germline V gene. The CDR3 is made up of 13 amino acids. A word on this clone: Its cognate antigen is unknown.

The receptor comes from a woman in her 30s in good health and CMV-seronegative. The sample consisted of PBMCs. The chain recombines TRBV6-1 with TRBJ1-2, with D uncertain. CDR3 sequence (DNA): TGTGCCAGCAGTGAACACAGCTTCTATGGCTACACCTTC. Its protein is CASSEHSFYGYTF.